Listed below are T cell receptor beta chains from one sample, sequenced in a study of cytomegalovirus exposure and HLA in healthy donors. Measured with immunoSEQ multiplex PCR; TCRdb has only the in-frame clones, and not every one. The repertoire holds around 130,000 clones, with about 75% as singletons. Material: PBMCs. All receptors derive from a woman in her thirties or forties in good health and CMV-seropositive. CDR3s include the opening cysteine and the closing phenylalanine or tryptophan. D genes are given only for firm matches. The size entry is marked missing in some rows and otherwise reads once, few, many or a size class.

TRBJ1-1 NA TRBV4-1 NA TGCGCCAGCAGCCATGTGGAGCTACACACTGAAGCTTTCTTT CASSHVELHTEAFF
TRBJ1-2 NA TRBV7-7 NA TGTGCCAGCAGCTTAGCAAACAGGGAAGAAGACTATGGCTACACCTTC CASSLANREEDYGYTF
TRBJ1-2 few TRBV9 TRBD1 TGTGCCAGCAGCGCACGACAGGGGGGAAACTATGGCTACACCTTC CASSARQGGNYGYTF
TRBJ1-1 few TRBV18 TRBD1 TGTGCCAGCTCACCAATTGCCCCAGGGACAGTATACGGTGAAGCTTTCTTT CASSPIAPGTVYGEAFF
TRBJ2-7 NA TRBV5-4 NA TGTGCCAGCAGCTTGGATAGATACGAGCAGTACTTC CASSLDRYEQYF
TRBJ2-5 few TRBV11-2 TRBD2 TGTGCCAGCAGCTCCAGACTAGCGGGAGGAGAGACCCAGTACTTC CASSSRLAGGETQYF
TRBJ2-7 NA TRBV5-8 NA TGTGCCAGCAGCTCCGGGTTTTTAAACGAGCAGTACTTC CASSSGFLNEQYF
TRBJ2-1 NA TRBV4-3 NA TGCGCCAGCAGCCAAGATGGGCCAGGTAACGATGAGCAGTTCTTC CASSQDGPGNDEQFF
TRBJ2-7 NA TRBV5-1 NA TGCGCCAGCAGCTTGATAACCGAGTCCTACGAGCAGTACTTC CASSLITESYEQYF
TRBJ2-7 NA TRBV27 NA TGTGCCAGCAGTTTTTTACAGAACTACGAGCAGTACTTC CASSFLQNYEQYF
TRBJ1-6 NA TRBV25-1 NA TGTGCCAGCAGTGAACAAGGGGCGCATAATTCACCCCTCCACTTT CASSEQGAHNSPLHF
TRBJ2-3 NA TRBV27 TRBD2 TGTGCCAGCAGCCTAAGGCTAGCGGCGACAGATACGCAGTATTTT CASSLRLAATDTQYF
TRBJ1-4 NA TRBV4-1 NA TGCGCCAGCAGCGCCCGACAGAGCGAAAAACTGTTTTTT CASSARQSEKLFF
TRBJ1-1 NA TRBV30 NA TGTGCCTGGATCCTCGCGGGAAACACTGAAGCTTTCTTT CAWILAGNTEAFF
TRBJ2-7 NA TRBV27 NA TGTGCCAGCAGTAAGCAGGGTACGTTCTTTTACGAGCAGTACTTC CASSKQGTFFYEQYF
TRBJ2-6 NA TRBV18 TRBD2 TGTGCCAGCTCACCACGTTGGCGGGGGTCCCTCTCTGGGGCCAACGTCCTGACTTTC CASSPRWRGSLSGANVLTF
TRBJ1-5 NA TRBV27 NA TGTGCCAGCAGTTCTGGGACTGTACTCAATCAGCCCCAGCATTTT CASSSGTVLNQPQHF
TRBJ1-5 NA TRBV19 NA TGTGCCAGTAGCACCACCGGAGCCAGCAATCAGCCCCAGCATTTT CASSTTGASNQPQHF
TRBJ2-2 few TRBV30 TRBD2 TGTGCCTGTAGCGGGGGGAACACCGGGGAGCTGTTTTTT CACSGGNTGELFF
TRBJ2-5 NA TRBV7-9 NA TGTGCCAGCTCTGGCGGGCAGTACCAAGAGACCCAGTACTTC CASSGGQYQETQYF
TRBJ2-3 few TRBV29-1 TRBD1 TGCAGCGTCCCAGGGGGCAGGGGGCCGGATACGCAGTATTTT CSVPGGRGPDTQYF
TRBJ2-5 NA TRBV5-4 TRBD1 TGTGCCAGCAGCCTAGACAGGGGACGGTGGCAAGAGACCCAGTACTTC CASSLDRGRWQETQYF
TRBJ2-4 NA TRBV9 TRBD2 TGTGCCAGCAGCTTTGGACTAGCGGGAGTTCTGTACTTC CASSFGLAGVLYF
TRBJ1-1 once TRBV27 NA TGTGCCAGCAGTTTATCCTCGGGAGTGGACACTGAAGCTTTCTTT CASSLSSGVDTEAFF
TRBJ2-1 few TRBV18 TRBD2 TGTGCCAGCTCCCCGACTAGCGGGAGTGGCAATGAGCAGTTCTTC CASSPTSGSGNEQFF
TRBJ2-7 NA TRBV6-1 TRBD1 TGTGCCAGCAGTGAAGCGCGTAGGACAGGGGTCTCCTACGAGCAGTACTTC CASSEARRTGVSYEQYF
TRBJ2-3 NA TRBV28 NA TGTGCCAGCAGAATTAGTCGAAGGACTAGCACAGATACGCAGTATTTT CASRISRRTSTDTQYF
TRBJ2-2 NA TRBV7-8 TRBD2 TGTGCCAGCAGCCCCGGACTAGACACCGGGGAGCTGTTTTTT CASSPGLDTGELFF
TRBJ1-1 NA TRBV9 NA TGTGCCAGCAGCGTAGCCGAGGGCACTGAAGCTTTCTTT CASSVAEGTEAFF
TRBJ2-7 NA TRBV21-1 NA TGTGCCAGCAGCCACAACAGGGGCACCTACGAGCAGTACTTC CASSHNRGTYEQYF
TRBJ1-2 NA TRBV25-1 TRBD1 TGTGCCAGCACTACGACAGGGTCCCCCGGGTTGGGAGGCTACACCTTC CASTTTGSPGLGGYTF
TRBJ1-2 NA TRBV6-5 TRBD1 TGTGCCAGCAGTTACTCATCTTACAGGGGGGTCTATGGCTACACCTTC CASSYSSYRGVYGYTF
TRBJ2-7 NA TRBV29-1 NA TGCAGCGTTGAAGGCAGGGCCGGCGAGCAGTACTTC CSVEGRAGEQYF
TRBJ1-2 NA TRBV30 NA TGTGCCTGGAGTCCCGGCGGGAATGGCTACACCTTC CAWSPGGNGYTF
TRBJ2-5 NA TRBV7-2 NA TGTGCCAGCAGCTTAGATGTGGGGCGGGAGACCCAGTACTTC CASSLDVGRETQYF
TRBJ2-7 NA TRBV9 NA TGTGCCAGCAGCGTAGTGGGCGGGGCCAACTACGAGCAGTACTTC CASSVVGGANYEQYF
TRBJ2-7 once TRBV7-9 TRBD1 TGTGCCAGCAGCTTGGAGACAGGGAGCTCCTACGAGCAGTACTTC CASSLETGSSYEQYF
TRBJ1-5 NA TRBV4-2 NA TGTGCCAGCAGCCAAGCAACAGGGATGGGCAATCAGCCCCAGCATTTT CASSQATGMGNQPQHF
TRBJ1-1 NA TRBV27 NA TGTGCCAGCAGTTCTAGGACAGCGACCGAAGCTTTCTTT CASSSRTATEAFF
TRBJ2-7 NA TRBV30 NA TGTGCCTGGAGTGCTTGGACACCCGGAATGGACGAGCAGTACTTC CAWSAWTPGMDEQYF
TRBJ1-1 once TRBV29-1 TRBD1 TGCAGCGTCCACCTGGACAGGGGGGAGAACACTGAAGCTTTCTTT CSVHLDRGENTEAFF
TRBJ1-1 NA TRBV30 NA TGTGCCTGGAGCGGGCAGCGAGGGACTGAAGCTTTCTTT CAWSGQRGTEAFF
TRBJ2-1 NA TRBV14 TRBD2 TGTGCCAGCAGCCTGGGGGCGGGAGGAAGCAATGAGCAGTTCTTC CASSLGAGGSNEQFF
TRBJ1-3 NA TRBV11-2 NA TGTGCCAGCAGCTTAGAAGTTACCAGGCGAAACACCATATATTTT CASSLEVTRRNTIYF
TRBJ2-3 NA TRBV11-3 NA TGTGCCAGCAGCTTAGGTCAGAGGGATACGCAGTATTTT CASSLGQRDTQYF